Below, 14 T cell receptor beta chains from the same sample are listed, as sequenced in a study of CD8+CD57+ T cells in acquired aplastic anemia. It was patients with CD8+CD57+ cell expansion by flow cytometry who were chosen for sequencing. CDR3 and TCR beta VDJ profiling relied on a genomic DNA template. Using its own MiXCR run on the reads, TCRdb lists one record per CDR3 protein. The sample has 150,000 to 180,000 distinct CDR3 sequences, just over 50% seen once. The sample taken for sequencing was sorted CD4+, CD8+, or CD8+CD57+ T cells (not recorded which) from PBMCs. Every receptor here comes from a human donor with aplastic anemia.

This sequence joins TRBV6-1 and TRBJ1-2; 9 bases match TRBD1. This CDR3 spans 16 amino acids. Germline assignment: CDR1 MNHNS and CDR2 SASEGT. The V and J ends lost 8 bases and 4 bases, in that order; junction bases with no gene match: 14. This CDR3 is CASGNRDREYGYGYTF. CDR3 nucleotide sequence: TGTGCCAGCGGAAACCGGGACAGGGAGTATGGCTATGGCTACACCTTC.

In its sample, this clonotype was seen a few times. V is TRBV20-1 and J is TRBJ1-2, with D unclear. V dropped 1 base and J dropped 4 bases, with 7 bases sitting between them. The CDR3 has 12 residues. Per germline, CDR1 DFQATT and CDR2 SNEGSKA (reference sequence). CDR3 sequence: CSARGSSYGYTF. The CDR3 DNA is TGCAGTGCTAGAGGTAGCTCCTATGGCTACACCTTC.

This chain joins TRBV7-2 and TRBJ2-7, with 9 positions matching TRBD1. This CDR3 is built from 14 residues. Germline CDR1 and CDR2: SGHTA and FQGNSA. Trimming removed 3 bases from V and 5 bases from J; junction bases left unmatched: 5. The chain's CDR3 is CASSFGDREDEQYF. For the CDR3, the DNA is TGTGCCAGCAGCTTTGGGGACAGGGAGGACGAGCAGTACTTC.

Many counts were recorded for this clonotype. CDR3 nucleotide sequence: TGCGCCAGCAGGTCCCTAGCTGAAGAGCAGTTCTTC. It codes for CASRSLAEEQFF. The chain is built from TRBV4-1 and TRBJ2-1; the D gene is possibly TRBD2 (5 bases). In germline, CDR1 is MGHRA, CDR2 YSYEKL. The length of the CDR3 is 12 residues. V gave up 6 bases and J gave up 10 bases, with 13 bases separating them.

This clonotype was recorded a few times. In nucleotides, the CDR3 is TGCAGTGCTAGAGAACCCAGGGGAGGGTCACCCCTCCACTTT. Translating it yields CSAREPRGGSPLHF. The gene calls are TRBV20-1 and TRBJ1-6; tentatively, D is TRBD1 (6 bases). The length of the CDR3 is 14 residues. Germline-derived CDR1 and CDR2 are DFQATT and SNEGSKA (reference sequence). V lost 0 bases, J lost 10 bases, and 13 bases lay in between.

V gene TRBV15 combines with J gene TRBJ1-4; D is perhaps TRBD1 (5 bases). V was clipped by 1 base and J by 3 bases, with 9 bases between them. Germline V gene data show CDR1 as LNHNV and CDR2 as YYDKDF (reference sequence). CDR3 length equals 15 residues. The CDR3 is CATSRGGGANEKLFF. The CDR3 DNA is TGTGCCACCAGCAGAGGGGGAGGGGCTAATGAAAAACTGTTTTTT. Filled out from reference TRBV15 and TRBJ1-4, the complete variable domain reads DAMVIQNPRYQVTQFGKPVTLSCSQTLNHNVMYWYQQKSSQAPKLLFHYYDKDFNNEADTPDNFQSRRPNTSFCFLDIRSPGLGDTAMYLCATSRGGGANEKLFFGSGTQLSVL.

Here the CDR3 DNA reads TGTGCCAGCAGCTTGGCCGGGACAGACAACTATGGCTACACCTTC. Translation: CASSLAGTDNYGYTF. This rearrangement joins TRBV5-6 to TRBJ1-2; the match to TRBD1 covers 7 bases. In germline, CDR1 is SGHDT, CDR2 YYEEEE. V shed 0 bases, J shed 2 bases, and the junction held 4 bases outside the gene matches. There are 15 residues in the CDR3.

By share of the sample, this clonotype is large (0.1 to 1%). V is TRBV5-5 and J is TRBJ1-2; D is unresolved. V lost 1 base and J lost 3, with 10 bases in between. CDR3 length equals 14 residues. Germline lookup yields CDR1 SGHKS and CDR2 YYEKEE (reference sequence). The CDR3 loop is CASSLHSSYYGYTF. CDR3 in DNA: TGTGCCAGCAGCTTGCACAGTTCCTACTATGGCTACACCTTC.

This clonotype was counted a single time. A read error may be the cause here, since a much bigger clone is one base away. V gene TRBV4-3 combines with J gene TRBJ2-1; 12 bases are shared with TRBD2. There are 15 residues in the CDR3. Germline lookup yields CDR1 LGHNA and CDR2 YSLEER. The CDR3 spells CASSHGLAGSNGQFF. The CDR3 DNA follows: TGCGCCAGCAGCCACGGACTAGCGGGGTCCAATGGGCAGTTCTTC.

This clonotype has ten or more counts. V is TRBV20-1 and J is TRBJ2-1; TRBD2 matches 12 bases. V was pared by 6 bases and J by 6 bases, with 9 bases of the junction left unmatched. Germline V lookup: CDR1 DFQATT, CDR2 SNEGSKA (reference sequence). The CDR3 is made up of 15 amino acids. The CDR3 here is CSASSTSGGRNEQFF. In nucleotides, the CDR3 is TGCAGTGCCTCCTCGACTAGCGGGGGCCGCAATGAGCAGTTCTTC.

The genes are TRBV19 and TRBJ2-7; TRBD2 might be the D (6 bases). Trimming took 3 bases from V and 7 from J, leaving 10 bases between them. This CDR3 has 12 residues. CDR1 and CDR2 (germline): LNHDA, SQIVND (reference sequence). The DNA for the CDR3 is TGTGCCAGTAGTATTGTCCGGGGGGAGCAGTACTTC. This codes for CASSIVRGEQYF.

This clonotype was detected a few times. This chain links TRBV24-1 with TRBJ2-7, with D maybe TRBD2 (5 bases). V lost 2 bases and J lost 7, with 8 bases in between. CDR1 is KGHDR, CDR2 SFDVKD, per germline. This CDR3 contains 12 residues. CDR3 in amino acids: CATSDWTREQYF. The CDR3, as DNA: TGTGCCACCAGTGATTGGACTCGGGAGCAGTACTTC.

The genes are TRBV6-1 and TRBJ1-1; D uncertain. The germline V and J ends were trimmed by 6 bases and 1 base, with 6 bases remaining between them. Germline-derived CDR1 and CDR2 are MNHNS and SASEGT. CDR3 length: 12 amino acids. The CDR3 is CASRFGNTEAFF. The CDR3, as DNA: TGTGCCAGCAGATTTGGGAACACTGAAGCTTTCTTT.

In its sample, this clonotype was seen many times. The CDR3: CASGPQETQYF. CDR3 nucleotide sequence: TGTGCTAGTGGACCACAAGAGACCCAGTACTTC. The rearrangement joins TRBV12-5 to TRBJ2-5, with D unclear. With 6 bases removed from V and 2 bases from J, the gap between germline ends came to 4 bases. The CDR3 loop spans 11 amino acids. The germline gives CDR1 LGHNT, CDR2 FRNRAP.